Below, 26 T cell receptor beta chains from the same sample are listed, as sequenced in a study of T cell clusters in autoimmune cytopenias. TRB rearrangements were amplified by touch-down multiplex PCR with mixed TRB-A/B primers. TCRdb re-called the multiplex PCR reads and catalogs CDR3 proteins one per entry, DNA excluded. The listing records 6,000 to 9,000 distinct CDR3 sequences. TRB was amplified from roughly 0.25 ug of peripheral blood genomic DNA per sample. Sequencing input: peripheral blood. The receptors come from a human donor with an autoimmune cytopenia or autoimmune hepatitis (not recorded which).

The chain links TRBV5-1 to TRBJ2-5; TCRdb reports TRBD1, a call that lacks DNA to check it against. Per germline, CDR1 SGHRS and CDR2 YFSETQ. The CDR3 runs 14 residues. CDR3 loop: CASSRDREGETQYF.

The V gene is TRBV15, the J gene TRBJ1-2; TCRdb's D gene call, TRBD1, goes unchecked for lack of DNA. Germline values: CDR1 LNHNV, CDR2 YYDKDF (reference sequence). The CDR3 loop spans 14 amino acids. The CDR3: CATSRPGINYGYTF.

The CDR3 sequence: CATSEPLEAGETSSYNSPLHF. V gene TRBV24-1 combines with J gene TRBJ1-6; TCRdb designates TRBD1, a call that cannot be tested without DNA. Germline CDR1 is KGHDR and CDR2 is SFDVKD. There are 21 residues in the CDR3.

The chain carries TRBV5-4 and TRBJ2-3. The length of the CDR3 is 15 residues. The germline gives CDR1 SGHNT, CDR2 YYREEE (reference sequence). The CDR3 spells CASSPLKGYTDTQYF.

This chain's CDR3 is CASSFATSGGETQYF. V gene TRBV12-3 or TRBV12-4 combines with J gene TRBJ2-5; TCRdb reports TRBD1, a call that lacks DNA to check it against. The CDR3 runs to 15 residues.

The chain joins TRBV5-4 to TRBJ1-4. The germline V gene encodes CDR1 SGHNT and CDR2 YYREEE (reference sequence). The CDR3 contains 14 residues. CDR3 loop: CASSLGGREEKLFF. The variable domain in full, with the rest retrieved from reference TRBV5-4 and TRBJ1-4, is ETGVTQSPTHLIKTRGQQVTLRCSSQSGHNTVSWYQQALGQGPQFIFQYYREEENGRGNFPPRFSGLQFPNYSSELNVNALELDDSALYLCASSLGGREEKLFFGSGTQLSVL.

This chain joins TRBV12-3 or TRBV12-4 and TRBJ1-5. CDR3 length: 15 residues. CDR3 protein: CASSFSREWPQPQHF.

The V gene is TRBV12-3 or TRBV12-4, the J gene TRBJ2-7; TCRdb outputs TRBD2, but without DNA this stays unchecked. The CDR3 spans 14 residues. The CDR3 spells CASSGTSGGAEQYF.

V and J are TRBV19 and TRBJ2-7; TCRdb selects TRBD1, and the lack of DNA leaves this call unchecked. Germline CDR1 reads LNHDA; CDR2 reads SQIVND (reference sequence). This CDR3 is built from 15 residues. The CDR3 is CATPGGCFPFYEQYF. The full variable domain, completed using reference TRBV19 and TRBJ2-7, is DGGITQSPKYLFRKEGQNVTLSCEQNLNHDAMYWYRQDPGQGLRLIYYSQIVNDFQKGDIAEGYSVSREKKESFPLTVTSAQKNPTAFYLCATPGGCFPFYEQYFGPGTRLTVT.

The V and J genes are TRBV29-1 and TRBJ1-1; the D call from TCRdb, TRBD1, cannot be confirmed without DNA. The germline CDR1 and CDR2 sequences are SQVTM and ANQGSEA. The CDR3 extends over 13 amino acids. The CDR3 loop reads CSVRAGAHTEAFF.

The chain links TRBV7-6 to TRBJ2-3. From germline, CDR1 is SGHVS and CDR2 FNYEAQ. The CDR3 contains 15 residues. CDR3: CASSSETYKTDTQYF.

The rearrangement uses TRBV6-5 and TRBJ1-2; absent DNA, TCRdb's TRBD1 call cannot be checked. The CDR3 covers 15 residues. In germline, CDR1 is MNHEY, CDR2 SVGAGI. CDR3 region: CASSSGTGIGYGYTF.

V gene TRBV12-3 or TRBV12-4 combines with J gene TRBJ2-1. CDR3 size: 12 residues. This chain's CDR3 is CASSFSFDEQFF.

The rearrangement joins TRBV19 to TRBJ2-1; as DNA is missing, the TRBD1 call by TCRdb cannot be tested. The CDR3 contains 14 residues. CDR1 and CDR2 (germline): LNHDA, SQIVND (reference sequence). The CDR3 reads CASRLSSQGNEQFF.

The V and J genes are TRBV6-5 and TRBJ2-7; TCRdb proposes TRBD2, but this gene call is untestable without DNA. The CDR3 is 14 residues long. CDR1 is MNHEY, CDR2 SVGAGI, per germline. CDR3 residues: CASSLSGGPGEQYF.

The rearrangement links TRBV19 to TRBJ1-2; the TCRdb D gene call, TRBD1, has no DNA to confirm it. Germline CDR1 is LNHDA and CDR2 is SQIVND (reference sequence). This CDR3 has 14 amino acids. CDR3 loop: CASSIPGPNYGYTF. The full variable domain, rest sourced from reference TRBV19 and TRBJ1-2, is DGGITQSPKYLFRKEGQNVTLSCEQNLNHDAMYWYRQDPGQGLRLIYYSQIVNDFQKGDIAEGYSVSREKKESFPLTVTSAQKNPTAFYLCASSIPGPNYGYTFGSGTRLTVV.

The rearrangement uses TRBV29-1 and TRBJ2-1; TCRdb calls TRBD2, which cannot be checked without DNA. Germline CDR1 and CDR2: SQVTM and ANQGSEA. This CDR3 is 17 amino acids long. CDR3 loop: CSATPGTSGRAYGEQFF.

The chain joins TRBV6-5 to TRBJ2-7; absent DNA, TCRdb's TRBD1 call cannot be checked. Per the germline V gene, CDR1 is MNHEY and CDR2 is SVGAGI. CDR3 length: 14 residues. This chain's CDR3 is CASSYSPGAYEQYF.

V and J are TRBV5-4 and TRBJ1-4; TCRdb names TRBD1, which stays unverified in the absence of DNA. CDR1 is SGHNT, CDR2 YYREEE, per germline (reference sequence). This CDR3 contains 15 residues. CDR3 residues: CASSFGDRGYEKLFF.

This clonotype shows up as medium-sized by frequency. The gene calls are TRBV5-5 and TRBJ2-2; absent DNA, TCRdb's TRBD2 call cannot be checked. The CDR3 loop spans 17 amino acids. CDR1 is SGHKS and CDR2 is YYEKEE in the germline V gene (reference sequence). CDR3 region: CASSLQLATLGTGELFF.

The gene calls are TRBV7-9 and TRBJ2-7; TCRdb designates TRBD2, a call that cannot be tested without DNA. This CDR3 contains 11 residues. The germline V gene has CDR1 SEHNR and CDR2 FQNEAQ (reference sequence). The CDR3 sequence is CASSPELKQYF.

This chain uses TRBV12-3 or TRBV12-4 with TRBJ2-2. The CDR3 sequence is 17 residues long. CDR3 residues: CASNAGRSGWVTGELFF.

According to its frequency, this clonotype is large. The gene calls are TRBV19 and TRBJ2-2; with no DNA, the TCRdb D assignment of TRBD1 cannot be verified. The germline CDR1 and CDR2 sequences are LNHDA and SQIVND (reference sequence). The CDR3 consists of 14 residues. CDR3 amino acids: CASSIQGRAGELFF. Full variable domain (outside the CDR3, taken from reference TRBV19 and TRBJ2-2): DGGITQSPKYLFRKEGQNVTLSCEQNLNHDAMYWYRQDPGQGLRLIYYSQIVNDFQKGDIAEGYSVSREKKESFPLTVTSAQKNPTAFYLCASSIQGRAGELFFGEGSRLTVL.

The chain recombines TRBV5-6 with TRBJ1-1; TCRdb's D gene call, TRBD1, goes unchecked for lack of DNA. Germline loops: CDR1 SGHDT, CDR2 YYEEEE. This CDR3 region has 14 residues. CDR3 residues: CASSLWTENTEAFF.

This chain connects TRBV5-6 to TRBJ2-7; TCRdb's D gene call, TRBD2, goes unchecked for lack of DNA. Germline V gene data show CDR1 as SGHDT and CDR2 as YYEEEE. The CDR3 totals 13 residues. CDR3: CASSSTGGDEQYF.

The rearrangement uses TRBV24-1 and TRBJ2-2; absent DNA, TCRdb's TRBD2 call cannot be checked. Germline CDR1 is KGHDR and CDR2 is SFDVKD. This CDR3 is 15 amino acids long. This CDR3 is CATSDPALLGGELFF.